The 19 T cell receptor beta chains below were found in one sample sequenced in a study of T-cell memory formation after mild COVID-19. A single record per CDR3 protein comes from TCRdb applying MiXCR to the 5' RACE reads. The sample lists some 160,000 distinct CDR3 sequences, about a third seen once, with 12% in the top ten. The material sequenced was PBMCs or a T cell subset sorted from them (not recorded which). These receptors came from an adult woman who had mild COVID-19 (a few samples of this study predate the infection). Cell type and time point are not known.

The chain joins TRBV7-9 to TRBJ2-3; 12 bases agree with TRBD2. The CDR3 is 20 amino acids. CDR1 and CDR2 (germline): SEHNR, FQNEAQ (reference sequence). Trimming cost V 5 bases and J 0 bases; bases outside gene matches: 15. The CDR3 here is CASSLPRLAGVTASTDTQYF. Written as DNA, the CDR3 is TGTGCCAGCAGCCTTCCCCGACTAGCGGGAGTGACCGCTAGCACAGATACGCAGTATTTT.

The chain uses TRBV6-1 and TRBJ2-7; 11 nucleotides agree with TRBD1. The CDR3 totals 14 residues. The J segment lost 3 bases and the V segment lost 3 bases, leaving 1 base of the junction unmatched. Germline loops: CDR1 MNHNS, CDR2 SASEGT. In DNA, the CDR3 is TGTGCCAGCAGTGATGGGACAGGGGGCTACGAGCAGTACTTC. This sequence encodes CASSDGTGGYEQYF.

V is TRBV7-9 and J is TRBJ2-7; possibly TRBD2 for D (5 bases). Per the germline V gene, CDR1 is SEHNR and CDR2 is FQNEAQ (reference sequence). The CDR3 is 14 amino acids. Between the trimmed V and J ends, which lost 1 base and 0 bases, there was a span of 7 bases. CDR3 loop: CASSLVGLSYEQYF. CDR3 coding DNA: TGTGCCAGCAGCTTAGTCGGACTCTCCTACGAGCAGTACTTC. Complete variable domain (other parts from reference TRBV7-9 and TRBJ2-7): DTGVSQNPRHKITKRGQNVTFRCDPISEHNRLYWYRQTLGQGPEFLTYFQNEAQLEKSRLLSDRFSAERPKGSFSTLEIQRTEQGDSAMYLCASSLVGLSYEQYFGPGTRLTVT.

This clonotype was picked up a small number of times. The chain carries TRBV7-9 and TRBJ1-3; no clear D gene. Germline V CDR1 and CDR2: SEHNR, FQNEAQ (reference sequence). The germline V and J ends were trimmed by 4 bases and 0 bases, with 13 bases remaining between them. The CDR3 sequence is 16 residues long. The CDR3 DNA follows: TGTGCCAGCAGCTCGACCGCCGCTAGCTCTGGAAACACCATATATTTT. Protein sequence: CASSSTAASSGNTIYF. The complete variable domain, with remaining parts taken from reference TRBV7-9 and TRBJ1-3, reads DTGVSQNPRHKITKRGQNVTFRCDPISEHNRLYWYRQTLGQGPEFLTYFQNEAQLEKSRLLSDRFSAERPKGSFSTLEIQRTEQGDSAMYLCASSSTAASSGNTIYFGEGSWLTVV.

The chain links TRBV4-3 to TRBJ1-2, with D hard to call. CDR3 length equals 15 residues. From germline, CDR1 is LGHNA and CDR2 YSLEER. Trimming stripped 5 bases from V and 1 base from J, with 14 bases between. CDR3 coding DNA: TGCGCCAGCAGCGAGGAACCTGGCAGTAACTATGGCTACACCTTC. It specifies CASSEEPGSNYGYTF.

V usage is TRBV7-2 and J usage is TRBJ2-2, with 15 nucleotides matching TRBD2. This CDR3 has 15 amino acids. Germline V gene data show CDR1 as SGHTA and CDR2 as FQGNSA. The V segment lost 4 bases and the J segment 8 bases; nucleotides outside the gene matches: 2. The DNA for the CDR3 is TGTGCCAGCAGCTCAGGACTAGCGGGAGGGGGGGAGCTGTTTTTT. Encoded protein: CASSSGLAGGGELFF.

This clonotype was observed once. This chain joins TRBV7-9 and TRBJ2-1; weak D call: TRBD2 (6 bases). V lost 1 base and J 8 bases, leaving 15 bases between the germline ends. This CDR3 spans 15 amino acids. Germline V gene sequence: CDR1 SEHNR, CDR2 FQNEAQ (reference sequence). CDR3 loop: CASSLVTSTLHEQFF. In DNA form, the CDR3 reads TGTGCCAGCAGCTTAGTAACTAGCACCCTCCATGAGCAGTTCTTC. Full variable domain (rest looked up from reference TRBV7-9 and TRBJ2-1): DTGVSQNPRHKITKRGQNVTFRCDPISEHNRLYWYRQTLGQGPEFLTYFQNEAQLEKSRLLSDRFSAERPKGSFSTLEIQRTEQGDSAMYLCASSLVTSTLHEQFFGPGTRLTVL.

This chain links TRBV9 with TRBJ2-7; D perhaps matches TRBD2 (6 bases). Trimming shortened V by 1 base and J by 6 bases, and 11 bases separated the two germline ends. Germline V gene data show CDR1 as SGDLS and CDR2 as YYNGEE. CDR3 length equals 13 residues. The CDR3 sequence is CASSVMRGGEQYF. The CDR3 DNA is TGTGCCAGCAGCGTAATGCGGGGAGGCGAGCAGTACTTC. Complete variable domain (other parts from reference TRBV9 and TRBJ2-7): DSGVTQTPKHLITATGQRVTLRCSPRSGDLSVYWYQQSLDQGLQFLIQYYNGEERAKGNILERFSAQQFPDLHSELNLSSLELGDSALYFCASSVMRGGEQYFGPGTRLTVT.

The gene calls are TRBV7-7 and TRBJ2-5, with TRBD2 matching over 7 bases. Germline assignment: CDR1 SSHAT and CDR2 FNYEAQ (reference sequence). This CDR3 is 14 amino acids long. V lost 5 bases and J lost 2; bases outside the gene matches: 5. The CDR3, as DNA: TGTGCCAGCAGCCTAAGCGGGATGCAAGAGACCCAGTACTTC. This translates into CASSLSGMQETQYF.

V usage is TRBV5-1 and J usage is TRBJ1-1; TRBD1 aligns across 9 bases. The J segment lost 3 bases and the V segment lost 0 bases, leaving 12 bases of the junction unmatched. This CDR3 comprises 18 residues. The germline gives CDR1 SGHRS, CDR2 YFSETQ. CDR3 protein: CASSLDHRGPGAYTEAFF. The DNA of the CDR3 is TGCGCCAGCAGCTTGGACCACAGGGGGCCGGGGGCGTACACTGAAGCTTTCTTT.

V gene TRBV5-1 combines with J gene TRBJ2-7, with TRBD1 matching over 8 bases. Germline V lookup: CDR1 SGHRS, CDR2 YFSETQ. V lost 0 bases and J lost 4; bases outside the gene matches: 6. The CDR3 extends over 15 amino acids. The CDR3 DNA reads as TGCGCCAGCAGCTTGGACGGACAGGGCCTTTACGAGCAGTACTTC. Protein sequence: CASSLDGQGLYEQYF.

Only a few counts were recorded for this clonotype. This sequence joins TRBV7-9 and TRBJ1-2, with D unclear. With 1 base removed from V and 6 bases from J, the gap between germline ends came to 12 bases. This CDR3 is built from 14 residues. Germline V gene sequence: CDR1 SEHNR, CDR2 FQNEAQ (reference sequence). The CDR3 DNA reads as TGTGCCAGCAGCTTAGGCGGGGTCGGCAATGGCTACACCTTC. Translated, it gives CASSLGGVGNGYTF.

This clonotype was picked up a small number of times. The chain employs TRBV3-1 and TRBJ1-1; a weak D match, TRBD1 (5 bases). This CDR3 is 13 amino acids long. V gave up 4 bases and J gave up 8 bases, with 14 bases separating them. Germline CDR1 reads LGHDT; CDR2 reads YNNKEL (reference sequence). The CDR3 protein is CASSRREGTEAFF. The CDR3 DNA reads as TGTGCCAGCAGCCGGCGGGAAGGGACCGAAGCTTTCTTT.

This clonotype was seen a handful of times. The V call is TRBV29-1, the J call TRBJ2-7; 7 nucleotides match TRBD2. Germline V gene data show CDR1 as SQVTM and CDR2 as ANQGSEA. This CDR3 spans 14 amino acids. With V trimmed by 5 bases and J by 4 bases, 11 bases remained unmatched. The CDR3 loop reads CSVSPGLHSYEQYF. CDR3 coding DNA: TGCAGCGTTAGCCCGGGACTACATTCGTACGAGCAGTACTTC.

The rearrangement uses TRBV4-1 and TRBJ2-1; 10 bases are shared with TRBD2. The germline CDR1 and CDR2 sequences are MGHRA and YSYEKL. CDR3 length: 16 amino acids. Trimming at V came to 6 bases and at J to 5 bases, leaving 10 bases not matched to a gene. The DNA for the CDR3 is TGCGCCAGCAGTCAGAAGCGGGGGGGCCTTCACAATGAGCAGTTCTTC. This translates into CASSQKRGGLHNEQFF.

The chain joins TRBV5-1 to TRBJ1-1; a weak D match, TRBD1 (6 bases). Trimming shortened V by 5 bases and J by 6 bases, and 17 bases separated the two germline ends. Germline V gene sequence: CDR1 SGHRS, CDR2 YFSETQ. This CDR3 is 14 amino acids long. CDR3 protein: CASSLTRGNSEAFF. The DNA for the CDR3 is TGCGCCAGCAGTCTTACCAGGGGCAACTCTGAAGCTTTCTTT.

This clonotype was seen a few times. The chain is built from TRBV2 and TRBJ2-5; 11 bases are shared with TRBD2. CDR1 SNHLY and CDR2 FYNNEI come from the germline V gene. Trimming cost V 8 bases and J 0 bases; bases outside gene matches: 2. The CDR3 extends over 14 amino acids. Here the CDR3 DNA reads TGTGCCAGCCGACTAGCGGGATACCAAGAGACCCAGTACTTC. Protein sequence: CASRLAGYQETQYF.

This sequence joins TRBV20-1 and TRBJ2-2; 10 bases map to TRBD2. With V trimmed by 3 bases and J by 6 bases, 10 bases remained unmatched. CDR3 length: 16 amino acids. Germline values: CDR1 DFQATT, CDR2 SNEGSKA (reference sequence). The CDR3 protein is CSASSSGRWEAGELFF. The DNA for the CDR3 is TGCAGTGCTAGTTCTAGCGGGAGATGGGAGGCCGGGGAGCTGTTTTTT.

The V gene is TRBV25-1, the J gene TRBJ2-1, with 11 nucleotides matching TRBD2. The CDR3 extends over 16 amino acids. V trimming: 1 base; J trimming: 8 bases; junction bases outside the gene matches: 7. Germline loops: CDR1 MGHDK, CDR2 SYGVNS. This CDR3 reads CASSESGVAGGHEQFF. In DNA form, the CDR3 reads TGTGCCAGCAGTGAATCGGGTGTAGCGGGAGGGCATGAGCAGTTCTTC.